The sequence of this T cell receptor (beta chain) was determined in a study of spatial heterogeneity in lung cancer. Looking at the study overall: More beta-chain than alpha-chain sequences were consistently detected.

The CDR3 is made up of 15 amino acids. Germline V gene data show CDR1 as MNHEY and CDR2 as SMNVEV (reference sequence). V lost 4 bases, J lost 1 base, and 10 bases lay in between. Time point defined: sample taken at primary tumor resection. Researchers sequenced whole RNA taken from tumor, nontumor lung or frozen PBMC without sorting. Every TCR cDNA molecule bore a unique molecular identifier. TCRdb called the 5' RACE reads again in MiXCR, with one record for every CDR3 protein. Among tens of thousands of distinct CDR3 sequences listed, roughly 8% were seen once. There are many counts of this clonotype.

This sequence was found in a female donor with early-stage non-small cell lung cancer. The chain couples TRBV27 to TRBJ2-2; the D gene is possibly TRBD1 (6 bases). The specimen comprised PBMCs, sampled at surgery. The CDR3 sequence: CASSSGQRNTGELFF. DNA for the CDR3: TGTGCCAGCAGTTCGGGACAACGGAACACCGGGGAGCTGTTTTTT.